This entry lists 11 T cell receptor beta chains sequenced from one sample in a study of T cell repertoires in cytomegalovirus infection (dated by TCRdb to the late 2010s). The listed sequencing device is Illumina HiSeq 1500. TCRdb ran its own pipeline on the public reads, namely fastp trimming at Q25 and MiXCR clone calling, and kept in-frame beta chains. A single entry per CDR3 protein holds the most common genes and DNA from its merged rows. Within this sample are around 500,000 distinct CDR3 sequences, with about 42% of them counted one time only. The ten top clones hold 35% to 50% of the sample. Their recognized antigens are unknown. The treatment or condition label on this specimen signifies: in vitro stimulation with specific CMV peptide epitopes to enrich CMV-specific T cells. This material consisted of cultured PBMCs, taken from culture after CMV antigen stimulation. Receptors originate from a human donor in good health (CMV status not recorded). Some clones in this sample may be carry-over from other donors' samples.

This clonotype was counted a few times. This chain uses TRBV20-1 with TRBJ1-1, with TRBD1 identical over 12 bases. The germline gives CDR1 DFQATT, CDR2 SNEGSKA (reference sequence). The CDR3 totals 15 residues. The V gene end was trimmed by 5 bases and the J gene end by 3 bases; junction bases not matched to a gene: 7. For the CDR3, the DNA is TGCAGTGCTGGGACAGGGGGCGCGAGGTACACTGAAGCTTTCTTT. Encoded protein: CSAGTGGARYTEAFF.

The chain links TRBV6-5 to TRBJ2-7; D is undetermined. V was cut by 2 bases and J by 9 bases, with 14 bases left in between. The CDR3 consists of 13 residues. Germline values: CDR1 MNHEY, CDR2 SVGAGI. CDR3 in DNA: TGTGCCAGCAGTTACGGGCGGAGCTTACGGCAGTACTTC. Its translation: CASSYGRSLRQYF.

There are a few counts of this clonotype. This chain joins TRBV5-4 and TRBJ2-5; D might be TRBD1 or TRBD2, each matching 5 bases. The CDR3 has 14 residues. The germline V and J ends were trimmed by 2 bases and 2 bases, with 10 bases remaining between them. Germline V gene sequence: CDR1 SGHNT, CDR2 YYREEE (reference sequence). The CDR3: CASSFGTLQETQYF. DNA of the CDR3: TGTGCCAGCAGCTTCGGGACCCTTCAAGAGACCCAGTACTTC.

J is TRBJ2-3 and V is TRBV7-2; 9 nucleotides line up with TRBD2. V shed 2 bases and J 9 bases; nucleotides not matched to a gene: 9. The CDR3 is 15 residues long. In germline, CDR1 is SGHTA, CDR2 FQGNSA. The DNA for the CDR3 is TGTGCCAGCAGCTTAAGGCTAGCGGGGTTGGGGACGCAGTATTTT. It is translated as CASSLRLAGLGTQYF.

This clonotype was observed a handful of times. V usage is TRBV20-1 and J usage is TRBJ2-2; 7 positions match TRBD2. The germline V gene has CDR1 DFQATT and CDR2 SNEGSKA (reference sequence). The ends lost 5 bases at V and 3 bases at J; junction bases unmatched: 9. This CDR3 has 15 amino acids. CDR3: CSAGRSGAYTGELFF. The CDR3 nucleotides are TGCAGTGCTGGGAGAAGCGGGGCCTACACCGGGGAGCTGTTTTTT.

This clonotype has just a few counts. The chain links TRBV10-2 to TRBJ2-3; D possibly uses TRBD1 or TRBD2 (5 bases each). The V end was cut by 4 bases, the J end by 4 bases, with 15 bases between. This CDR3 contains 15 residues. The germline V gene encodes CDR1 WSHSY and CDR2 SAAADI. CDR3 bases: TGCGCCAGCAGTGGCAGGGACGCCGGACCAGATACGCAGTATTTT. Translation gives CASSGRDAGPDTQYF.

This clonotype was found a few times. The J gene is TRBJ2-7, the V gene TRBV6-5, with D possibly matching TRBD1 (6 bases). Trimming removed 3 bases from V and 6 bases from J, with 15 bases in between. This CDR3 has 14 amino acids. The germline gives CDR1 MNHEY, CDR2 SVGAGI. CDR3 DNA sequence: TGTGCCAGCAGTTATGGCCCAGGGGTTGCCGAGCAGTACTTC. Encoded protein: CASSYGPGVAEQYF.

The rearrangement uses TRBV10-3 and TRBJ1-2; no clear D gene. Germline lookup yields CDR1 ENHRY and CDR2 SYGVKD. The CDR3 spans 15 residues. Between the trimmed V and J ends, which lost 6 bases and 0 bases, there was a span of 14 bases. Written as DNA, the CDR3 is TGTGCCATCAGCTTCGGTGGACCATCTAACTATGGCTACACCTTC. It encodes CAISFGGPSNYGYTF.

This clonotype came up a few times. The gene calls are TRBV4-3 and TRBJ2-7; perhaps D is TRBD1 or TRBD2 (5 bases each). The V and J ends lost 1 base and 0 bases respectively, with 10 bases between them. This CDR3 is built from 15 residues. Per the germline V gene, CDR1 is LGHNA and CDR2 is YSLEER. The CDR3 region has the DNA TGCGCCAGCAGCCAAGCAGAGGGGTTCTCCTACGAGCAGTACTTC. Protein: CASSQAEGFSYEQYF.

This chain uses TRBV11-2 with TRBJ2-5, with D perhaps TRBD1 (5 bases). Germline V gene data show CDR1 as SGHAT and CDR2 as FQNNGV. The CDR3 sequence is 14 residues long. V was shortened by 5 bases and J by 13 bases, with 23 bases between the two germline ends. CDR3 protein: CASSRPAEMDQGYF. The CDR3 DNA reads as TGTGCCAGCAGCCGTCCGGCCGAAATGGACCAGGGGTACTTC.

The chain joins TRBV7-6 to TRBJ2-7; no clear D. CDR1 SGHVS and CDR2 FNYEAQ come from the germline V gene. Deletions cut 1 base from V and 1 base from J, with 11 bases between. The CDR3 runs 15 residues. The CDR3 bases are TGTGCCAGCAGCTTAGTCGCGACTTCTTCCTACGAGCAGTACTTC. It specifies CASSLVATSSYEQYF.